This T cell receptor beta chain was observed in a study of blood T cell repertoires in COVID-19. The CDR3 is made up of 20 amino acids. Authors' processing steps: Estimation of nucleated cell counts was performed using reference gene primer amplification. TCRdb's copy holds only in-frame clones and misses some; the assay was immunoSEQ multiplex PCR. That table is the source of V, J and clone size, and D and trimming were worked out from the DNA. Found here are tens of thousands of clones, roughly 76% of them singletons; the top ten hold under 30%. The clonotype comes from an older woman with acute or convalescent COVID-19. The source material was peripheral blood. The V gene is TRBV21-1, the J gene TRBJ1-4. TRBV21-1 is given as a pseudogene. The CDR3 nucleotides read TGTGCCAGCAGCAGACCATTGAACCACTATCTTTCTGCAACTAATGAAAAACTGTTTTTT. Translation gives CASSRPLNHYLSATNEKLFF.